This is a list of T cell receptor beta chains from one sample in a study of beta chain features in type 1 diabetes. Sequencing used immunoSEQ multiplex PCR; TCRdb keeps in-frame clones, though not all of them. The table has 200,000 to 250,000 clones, over 65% seen once; the top ten hold approximately 0.05%. What was sequenced was naive CD4+ T cells from blood. These TCRs come from a man aged 30 to 45 in good health. CDR3s include the opening cysteine and the closing phenylalanine or tryptophan. The D gene is left open where the match is weak.

D gene | V gene | CDR3 protein
. | TRBV28 | CASTGPRDTQYF
. | TRBV2 | CASDALQINEQFF
. | TRBV4-1 | CASSQDHANEQFF
. | TRBV7-2 | CASSSSVVGANVLTF
. | TRBV10-3 | CAIRGTQNTEAFF
. | TRBV4-2 | CASSQPRGYEQYF
. | TRBV4-3 | CASRGLVNTGELFF
TRBD1 | TRBV30 | CAWSGPGQGKFVVAYEQYF
. | TRBV7-2 | CASSLSGVSTDTQYF
. | TRBV29-1 | CSLEGPREIREQYF
. | TRBV14 | CASSPRQRTGELFF
. | TRBV19 | CASSSTRAYNEQFF
. | TRBV7-2 | CASSLRTSSGNTIYF
. | TRBV25-1 | CASSDRTGRTEAFF
TRBD1 | TRBV2 | CASRTGQTGNTIYF